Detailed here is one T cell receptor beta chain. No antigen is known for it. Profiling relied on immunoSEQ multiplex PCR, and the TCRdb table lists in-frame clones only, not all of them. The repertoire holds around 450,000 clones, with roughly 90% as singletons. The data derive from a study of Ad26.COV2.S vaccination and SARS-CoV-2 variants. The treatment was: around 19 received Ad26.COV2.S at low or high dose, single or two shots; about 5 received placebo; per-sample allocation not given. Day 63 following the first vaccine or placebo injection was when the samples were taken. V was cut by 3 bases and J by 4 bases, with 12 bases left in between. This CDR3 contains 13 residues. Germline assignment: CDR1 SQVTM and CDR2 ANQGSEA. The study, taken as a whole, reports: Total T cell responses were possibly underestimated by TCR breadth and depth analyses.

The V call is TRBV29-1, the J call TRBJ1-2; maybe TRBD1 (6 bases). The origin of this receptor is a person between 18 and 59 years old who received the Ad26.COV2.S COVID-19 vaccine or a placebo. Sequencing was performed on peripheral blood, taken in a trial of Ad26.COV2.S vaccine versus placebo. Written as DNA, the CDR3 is TGCAGCGTTGAGGTGCAGGGGTCCTATGGCTACACCTTC. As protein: CSVEVQGSYGYTF.